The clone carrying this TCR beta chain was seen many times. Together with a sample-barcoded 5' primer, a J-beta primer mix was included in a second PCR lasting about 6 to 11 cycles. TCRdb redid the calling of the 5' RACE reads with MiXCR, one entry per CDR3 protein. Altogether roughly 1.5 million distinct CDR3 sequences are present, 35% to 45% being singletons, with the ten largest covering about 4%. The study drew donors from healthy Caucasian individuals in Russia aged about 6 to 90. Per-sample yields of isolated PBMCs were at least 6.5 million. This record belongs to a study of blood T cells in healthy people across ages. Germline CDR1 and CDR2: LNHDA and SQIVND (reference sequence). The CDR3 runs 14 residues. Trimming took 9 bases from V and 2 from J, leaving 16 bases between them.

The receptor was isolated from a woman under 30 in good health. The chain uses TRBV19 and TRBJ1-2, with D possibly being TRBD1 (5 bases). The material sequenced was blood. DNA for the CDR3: TGTGCCAGCAAACCGACCGGGACCAACTATGGCTACACCTTC. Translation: CASKPTGTNYGYTF.